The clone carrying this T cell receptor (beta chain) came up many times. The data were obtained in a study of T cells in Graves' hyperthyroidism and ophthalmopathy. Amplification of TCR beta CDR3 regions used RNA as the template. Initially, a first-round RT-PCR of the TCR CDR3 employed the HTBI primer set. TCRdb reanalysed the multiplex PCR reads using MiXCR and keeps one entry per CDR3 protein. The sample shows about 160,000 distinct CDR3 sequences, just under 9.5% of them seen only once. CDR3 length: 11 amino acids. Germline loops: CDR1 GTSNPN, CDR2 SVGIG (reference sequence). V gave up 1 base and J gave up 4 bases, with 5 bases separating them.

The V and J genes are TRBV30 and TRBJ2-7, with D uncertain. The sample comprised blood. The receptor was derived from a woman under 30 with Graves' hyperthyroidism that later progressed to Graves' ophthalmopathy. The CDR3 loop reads CAWSEGYEQYF. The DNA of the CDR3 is TGTGCCTGGAGTGAGGGATACGAGCAGTACTTC. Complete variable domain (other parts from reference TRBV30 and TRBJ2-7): SQTIHQWPATLVQPVGSPLSLECTVEGTSNPNLYWYRQAAGRGLQLLFYSVGIGQISSEVPQNLSASRPQDRQFILSSKKLLLSDSGFYLCAWSEGYEQYFGPGTRLTVT.